The T cell receptor (beta chain) described here comes from a study of cytomegalovirus exposure and HLA in healthy donors. As for the study in general: HLA-typed donors were the source of about 85 million unique TCRs, which an early data release held. Among over 300 genotyped donors, around 81% fell in the Caucasian-associated ancestry cluster.

Researchers ran the PCR with 60 Vbeta and 13 Jbeta primers. Method: immunoSEQ multiplex PCR; TCRdb's copy keeps in-frame clones and lacks some. The sample holds fewer than 250,000 clones, roughly three quarters seen once. The CDR3 contains 17 residues. The V gene's germline CDR1 is SGHVS and CDR2 FQNEAQ. V was clipped by 5 bases and J by 6 bases; unmatched bases: 19. Of note for this clone: Its antigen remains unknown.

General observations from the study: Rates of TCR association differed by HLA locus in a later analysis, with DRB1 highest and HLA-C lowest. Reportedly, a later analysis found an Asian-associated ancestry cluster had fewer N-insertions than the approximately 700-donor mean.

Sequencing was carried out using PBMCs. The receptor was isolated from a woman in her forties or fifties in good health and CMV-seronegative. The chain recombines TRBV7-8 with TRBJ2-7; the match to TRBD1 covers 7 bases. The CDR3 reads CASSLGTAAVKSGEQYF. CDR3 DNA sequence: TGTGCCAGCAGCCTCGGGACAGCCGCGGTCAAGAGCGGCGAGCAGTACTTC.